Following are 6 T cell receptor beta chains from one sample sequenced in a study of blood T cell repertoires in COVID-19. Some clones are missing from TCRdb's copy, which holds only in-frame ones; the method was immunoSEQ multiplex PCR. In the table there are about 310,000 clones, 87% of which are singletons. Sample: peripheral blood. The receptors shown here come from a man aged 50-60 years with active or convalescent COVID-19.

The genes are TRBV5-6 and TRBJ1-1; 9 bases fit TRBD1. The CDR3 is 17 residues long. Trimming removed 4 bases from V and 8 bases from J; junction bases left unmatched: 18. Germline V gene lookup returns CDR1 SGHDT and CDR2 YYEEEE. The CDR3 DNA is TGTGCCAGCAGCGGGTCCCGGGACAGGGATCGGGCGAAGGAAGCTTTCTTT. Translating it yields CASSGSRDRDRAKEAFF. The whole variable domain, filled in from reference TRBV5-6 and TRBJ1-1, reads DAGVTQSPTHLIKTRGQQVTLRCSPKSGHDTVSWYQQALGQGPQFIFQYYEEEERQRGNFPDRFSGHQFPNYSSELNVNALLLGDSALYLCASSGSRDRDRAKEAFFGQGTRLTVV.

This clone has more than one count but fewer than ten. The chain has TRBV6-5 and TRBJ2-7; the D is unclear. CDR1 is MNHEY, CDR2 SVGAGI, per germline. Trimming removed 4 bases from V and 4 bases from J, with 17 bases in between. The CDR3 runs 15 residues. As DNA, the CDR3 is TGTGCCAGCAGTTCATCGATGACGGCGGCTTACGAGCAGTACTTC. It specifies CASSSSMTAAYEQYF.

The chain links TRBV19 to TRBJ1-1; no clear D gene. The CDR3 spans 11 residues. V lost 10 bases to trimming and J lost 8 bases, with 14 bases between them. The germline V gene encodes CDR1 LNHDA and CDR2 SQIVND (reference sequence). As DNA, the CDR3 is TGTGCCACCAAGATGCGGGGAGAAGCTTTCTTT. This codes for CATKMRGEAFF.

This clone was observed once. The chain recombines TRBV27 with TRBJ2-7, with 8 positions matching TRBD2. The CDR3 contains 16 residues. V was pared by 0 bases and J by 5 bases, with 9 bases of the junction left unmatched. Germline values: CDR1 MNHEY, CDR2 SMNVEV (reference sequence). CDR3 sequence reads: CASSLSAGTRSHEQYF. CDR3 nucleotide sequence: TGTGCCAGCAGTTTATCGGCCGGGACTAGATCTCACGAGCAGTACTTC.

CDR3 coding DNA: TGTGCCAGCAGGGCTAGCGGGAGGGTAGATACGCAGTATTTT. Residues: CASRASGRVDTQYF. The chain couples TRBV11-2 to TRBJ2-3, with 12 bases that match TRBD2. Germline V CDR1 and CDR2: SGHAT, FQNNGV. V shed 6 bases, J shed 5 bases, and the junction held 3 bases outside the gene matches. The CDR3 spans 14 residues.

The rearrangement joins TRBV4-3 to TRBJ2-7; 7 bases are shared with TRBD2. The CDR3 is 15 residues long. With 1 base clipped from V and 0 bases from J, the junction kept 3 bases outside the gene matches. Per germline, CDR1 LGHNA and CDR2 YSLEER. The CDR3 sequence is CASSQGGGRSYEQYF. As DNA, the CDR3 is TGCGCCAGCAGCCAAGGGGGGGGACGCTCCTACGAGCAGTACTTC.